The 18 T cell receptor beta chains below all came from one sample that was sequenced in a study of T-cell reconstitution after alpha-beta-depleted transplantation in children. This sample's TCRbeta library carried unique molecular identifier barcodes. TCRdb re-called the PCR reads with MiXCR, one entry per CDR3 protein. The sample contains about 440,000 distinct CDR3 sequences, 43% of which appear only once. The sample in question was PBMCs, obtained before TCRalphabeta/CD19-depleted stem cell transplant. Receptors originate from a girl aged 2 to 10 with aplastic anemia, due to receive a stem cell transplant.

This clonotype appeared many times. The chain links TRBV3-1 to TRBJ2-5; TRBD2 might be the D (5 bases). Germline V gives CDR1 LGHDT, CDR2 YNNKEL (reference sequence). This CDR3 region has 13 residues. Trimming took off 9 bases at V and 0 bases at J, with 11 bases between the two ends. The CDR3 DNA is TGTGCCAGTCTTTCGGGGTACCAAGAGACCCAGTACTTC. Translation gives CASLSGYQETQYF.

Comments on this clonotype: One base away lies a much larger clone, so this may be a sequencing read error. The chain links TRBV5-1 to TRBJ1-1, with unresolved D. Germline V gene sequence: CDR1 SGHRS, CDR2 YFSETQ. This CDR3 is 14 amino acids long. The CDR3, as DNA: TGCGCCAGCAGACGGGGAGAGTTGAACACTGAAGCTTCCTTT. It yields the protein CASRRGELNTEASF.

This chain joins TRBV15 and TRBJ1-1; 8 bases map to TRBD1. Germline lookup yields CDR1 LNHNV and CDR2 YYDKDF (reference sequence). This CDR3 has 15 residues. Unmatched junction bases numbered 5, after V lost 5 bases and J lost 0 bases. CDR3 nucleotide sequence: TGTGCCACCAGCTCCTGGACAGGGATGAACACTGAAGCTTTCTTT. It encodes CATSSWTGMNTEAFF. Filled out from reference TRBV15 and TRBJ1-1, the complete variable domain reads DAMVIQNPRYQVTQFGKPVTLSCSQTLNHNVMYWYQQKSSQAPKLLFHYYDKDFNNEADTPDNFQSRRPNTSFCFLDIRSPGLGDTAMYLCATSSWTGMNTEAFFGQGTRLTVV.

V gene TRBV18 combines with J gene TRBJ2-7, with D tentatively TRBD1 (5 bases). Germline assignment: CDR1 KGHSH and CDR2 LQKENI. Trimming shortened V by 0 bases and J by 2 bases, and 8 bases separated the two germline ends. The CDR3 extends over 14 amino acids. The CDR3 DNA reads TGTGCCAGCTCACCACCCAGGGTTCCCTACGAGCAGTACTTC. Residues: CASSPPRVPYEQYF.

On this clonotype itself: At one of its ends the junction is not consistent with the germline gene, which may arise from a read error. V is TRBV20-1 and J is TRBJ1-5; no reliable D call. The CDR3 has 13 residues. Per germline, CDR1 DFQATT and CDR2 SNEGSKA (reference sequence). The CDR3 sequence: CSAGGSGNQPHHF. Here the CDR3 DNA reads TGCAGTGCGGGAGGGTCGGGCAATCAGCCCCATCATTTT.

This clonotype was counted ten times or more. This rearrangement joins TRBV5-1 to TRBJ2-3; D is undetermined. This CDR3 has 10 residues. Trimming removed 4 bases at V and 9 bases at J, with 6 bases between. The V gene's germline CDR1 is SGHRS and CDR2 YFSETQ. As DNA, the CDR3 is TGCGCCAGCAGCGGAATAACGCAGTATTTT. As protein: CASSGITQYF.

V usage is TRBV12-5 and J usage is TRBJ1-1, with D unclear. The V end lost 0 bases, the J end lost 4 bases, and 12 bases lay between the germline ends. Looked up from germline, CDR1 is LGHNT and CDR2 is FRNRAP. The CDR3 spans 15 residues. CDR3 region: CASGLVGSGGTEAFF. The CDR3 DNA reads as TGTGCTAGTGGTTTGGTGGGTAGCGGCGGCACTGAAGCTTTCTTT.

The gene calls are TRBV28 and TRBJ2-7; no clear D gene. The germline V and J ends were trimmed by 4 bases and 4 bases, with 14 bases remaining between them. The CDR3 sequence is 14 residues long. CDR1 is MDHEN and CDR2 is SYDVKM in the germline V gene. The CDR3, as DNA: TGTGCCAGCAGTTCCCCGGCACGTGTTTACGAGCAGTACTTC. Its protein is CASSSPARVYEQYF. Combining the CDR3 with reference TRBV28 and TRBJ2-7 gives the whole variable domain DVKVTQSSRYLVKRTGEKVFLECVQDMDHENMFWYRQDPGLGLRLIYFSYDVKMKEKGDIPEGYSVSREKKERFSLILESASTNQTSMYLCASSSPARVYEQYFGPGTRLTVT.

The chain couples TRBV18 to TRBJ2-1; D perhaps matches TRBD2 (6 bases). In germline, CDR1 is KGHSH, CDR2 LQKENI. Trimming cost V 0 bases and J 3 bases, with 15 bases left between them. The CDR3 extends over 17 amino acids. The CDR3: CASSPPLSRDLYNEQFF. For the CDR3, the DNA is TGTGCCAGCTCACCACCTCTGTCGCGGGATCTCTACAATGAGCAGTTCTTC.

The rearrangement joins TRBV28 to TRBJ2-3; 8 bases line up with TRBD1. With V trimmed by 4 bases and J by 0 bases, 3 bases remained unmatched. CDR1 and CDR2 (germline): MDHEN, SYDVKM. This CDR3 region has 15 residues. The CDR3 sequence is CASSSTGGSTDTQYF. The DNA of the CDR3 is TGTGCCAGCAGTTCTACAGGGGGGAGCACAGATACGCAGTATTTT.

The chain uses TRBV10-3 and TRBJ2-3, with 7 bases matching TRBD2. Germline V gene data show CDR1 as ENHRY and CDR2 as SYGVKD. This CDR3 is built from 15 residues. The V segment lost 6 bases and the J segment 2 bases; nucleotides outside the gene matches: 8. The CDR3 DNA sequence: TGTGCCATCAGGGCGTCGCTAGCGGTCACAGATACGCAGTATTTT. It is translated as CAIRASLAVTDTQYF.

The chain combines TRBV7-4 with TRBJ2-3; D gene unclear. The CDR3 covers 15 residues. V was shortened by 3 bases and J by 2 bases, with 12 bases between the two germline ends. Germline V gene sequence: CDR1 SGHVT, CDR2 SQSDAQ. Here the CDR3 reads CASSLYSPPTDTQYF. DNA for the CDR3: TGTGCCAGCAGCTTGTATAGTCCACCCACAGATACGCAGTATTTT.

The CDR3 reads CSAREIPPGTGIYEQYF. The CDR3 DNA is TGCAGTGCTAGAGAAATTCCCCCCGGGACAGGGATCTACGAGCAGTACTTC. The chain recombines TRBV20-1 with TRBJ2-7; 9 bases match TRBD1. CDR1 is DFQATT and CDR2 is SNEGSKA in the germline V gene (reference sequence). The CDR3 extends over 17 amino acids. The V gene end was trimmed by 0 bases and the J gene end by 3 bases; junction bases not matched to a gene: 12.

The chain joins TRBV5-5 to TRBJ2-5, with D perhaps matching TRBD2 (5 bases). Germline V CDR1 and CDR2: SGHKS, YYEKEE (reference sequence). V gave up 0 bases and J gave up 4 bases, with 10 bases separating them. The CDR3 loop spans 14 amino acids. CDR3: CASSLGGGPETQYF. CDR3 DNA sequence: TGTGCCAGCAGCTTGGGAGGAGGACCAGAGACCCAGTACTTC.

The rearrangement joins TRBV7-8 to TRBJ1-1; D remains ambiguous. Per the germline V gene, CDR1 is SGHVS and CDR2 is FQNEAQ. Trimming removed 5 bases at V and 1 base at J, with 11 bases between. This CDR3 contains 14 residues. CDR3 DNA sequence: TGTGCCAGCAGCGTAAGACGGTCGAACACTGAAGCTTTCTTT. It is translated as CASSVRRSNTEAFF. Based on the CDR3 plus reference TRBV7-8 and TRBJ1-1, the full variable domain is GAGVSQSPRYKVAKRGQDVALRCDPISGHVSLFWYQQALGQGPEFLTYFQNEAQLDKSGLPSDRFFAERPEGSVSTLKIQRTQQEDSAVYLCASSVRRSNTEAFFGQGTRLTVV.

This clonotype was found many times. The V gene is TRBV4-2, the J gene TRBJ2-5; TRBD2 agrees at 11 bases. V gave up 4 bases and J gave up 5 bases; unmatched junction bases: 9. The CDR3 has 16 residues. Germline V gene sequence: CDR1 LGHNA, CDR2 YNFKEQ. CDR3 sequence: CASSRPGTSGPETQYF. The CDR3 DNA sequence: TGTGCCAGCAGCCGCCCCGGGACTAGCGGCCCGGAGACCCAGTACTTC.

This clonotype was counted many times. The V call is TRBV24-1, the J call TRBJ2-1; TRBD2 aligns across 10 bases. The germline CDR1 and CDR2 sequences are KGHDR and SFDVKD. CDR3 length equals 17 residues. The V and J ends lost 3 bases and 7 bases, in that order; junction bases with no gene match: 11. CDR3 region: CATSDPARSGRGNEQFF. The CDR3 coding sequence is TGTGCCACCAGTGATCCCGCGAGGAGCGGGAGGGGTAATGAGCAGTTCTTC.

V gene TRBV20-1 combines with J gene TRBJ2-5; D is unresolved. This CDR3 region has 14 residues. The germline gives CDR1 DFQATT, CDR2 SNEGSKA (reference sequence). Deletions cut 6 bases from V and 1 base from J, with 15 bases between. CDR3 nucleotide sequence: TGCAGTGCCGCAAATTGGCGGTTCCAAGAGACCCAGTACTTC. This codes for CSAANWRFQETQYF.